The entry below describes one T cell receptor (beta chain). Its target is not known. The data stem from a study of T cell responses to AZD1222 COVID-19 vaccine. Study conclusions and caveats: There were mostly white British donors and more females than males, and clonal diversity was possibly underestimated. Elevations in Spike-specific TCR breadth and depth followed administration of two AZD1222 doses. The reported proportion of spike-specific TCRs targeting unmutated variant regions was nearly half. Just a handful of people given AZD1222 tested seropositive at baseline.

Repertoires were generated with immunoSEQ multiplex PCR, while TCRdb's copy carries only in-frame clones and drops some. The sample lists some 120,000 clones; 88% were seen once. Germline CDR1 reads SGHRS; CDR2 reads YFSETQ. This CDR3 is built from 13 residues. V was trimmed by 4 bases and J by 2 bases, leaving 9 bases between them. Sample: peripheral blood, taken on day 0 of MenACWY control vaccination. The chain carries TRBV5-1 and TRBJ1-2; no clear D. This sequence originates from an adult in good health. Here the CDR3 reads CASSTSDNYGYTF. The CDR3 DNA reads TGCGCCAGCAGCACTTCGGACAACTATGGCTACACCTTC.